Listed here is a single T cell receptor beta chain. Its antigen is unknown. The sample is drawn from a study of tumor-infiltrating lymphocytes in primary liver carcinoma. For the study at large: Patients' primary liver carcinoma was surgically resected. Samples returned roughly 3.5 to 7.13 million productive TCRbeta reads each. Read depth did not differ significantly between tissue types. Study-level findings and limits: Tumor region pairs overlapped more than did tumor-adjacent and tumor-blood pairs.

A constant-region primer primed TCR beta cDNA synthesis from 500 to 550 ng of total RNA. Investigators got TCR beta libraries out of three nested multiplex PCR rounds, done with slightly modified ARM-PCR. TRBV1-TRBV30 forward primers and a C-beta reverse primer were used in the first two PCR rounds, which each ran for ten to eleven cycles. TCRdb reprocessed the multiplex PCR reads with MiXCR, giving one entry per CDR3 protein. The profile covers some 190,000 distinct CDR3 sequences, with 60% appearing a single time and 70% to 80% taken by the ten largest. Germline CDR1 and CDR2: MGHRA and YSYEKL. V lost 2 bases and J lost 6; bases outside the gene matches: 5. The CDR3 runs 16 residues. Germline DNA was also extracted, and blood RNA derived from unsorted whole blood.

The specimen sequenced was peripheral blood. The receptor was isolated from a middle-aged man with primary liver carcinoma and hepatitis B virus infection. This chain connects TRBV4-1 to TRBJ2-7, with 15 bases identical to TRBD2. The CDR3: CASSQKGLAGGGEQYF. Written as DNA, the CDR3 is TGCGCCAGCAGCCAAAAGGGACTAGCGGGAGGAGGCGAGCAGTACTTC.